The clone carrying this T cell receptor beta chain was found many times. This sample was taken from a study of blood T cells in healthy people across ages. The authors ran a second PCR of 7 to 11 cycles using a sample-barcoded 5' primer and a J-beta primer mix. From the 5' RACE reads, TCRdb called clonotypes with MiXCR, one entry per CDR3 protein. The sample lists approximately 810,000 distinct CDR3 sequences, 29% seen once, with roughly 17% in the top ten. Total RNA extracted from each sample amounted to at least 5 micrograms. Germline V gives CDR1 KGHSH, CDR2 LQKENI. Trimming cost V 3 bases and J 4 bases, with 13 bases left between them. This CDR3 has 15 residues.

This sequence was found in a woman at least 80 years old in good health. The chain uses TRBV18 and TRBJ2-4; perhaps TRBD1 as D (5 bases). Specimen: blood. The CDR3 protein is CASSPLPDSKNIQYF. CDR3 nucleotide sequence: TGTGCCAGCTCACCCTTACCCGACAGTAAAAACATTCAGTACTTC.